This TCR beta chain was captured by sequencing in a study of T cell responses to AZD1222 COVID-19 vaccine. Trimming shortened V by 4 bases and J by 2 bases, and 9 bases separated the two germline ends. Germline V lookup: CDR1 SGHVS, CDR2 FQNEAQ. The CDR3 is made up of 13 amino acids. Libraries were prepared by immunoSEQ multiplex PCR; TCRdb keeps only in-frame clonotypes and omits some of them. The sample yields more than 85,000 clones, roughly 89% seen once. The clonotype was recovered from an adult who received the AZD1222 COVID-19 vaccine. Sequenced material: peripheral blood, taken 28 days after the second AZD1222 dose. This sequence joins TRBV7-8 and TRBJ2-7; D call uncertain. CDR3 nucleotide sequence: TGTGCCAGCAGCTCGTTCGACCCCTACGAGCAGTACTTC. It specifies CASSSFDPYEQYF.